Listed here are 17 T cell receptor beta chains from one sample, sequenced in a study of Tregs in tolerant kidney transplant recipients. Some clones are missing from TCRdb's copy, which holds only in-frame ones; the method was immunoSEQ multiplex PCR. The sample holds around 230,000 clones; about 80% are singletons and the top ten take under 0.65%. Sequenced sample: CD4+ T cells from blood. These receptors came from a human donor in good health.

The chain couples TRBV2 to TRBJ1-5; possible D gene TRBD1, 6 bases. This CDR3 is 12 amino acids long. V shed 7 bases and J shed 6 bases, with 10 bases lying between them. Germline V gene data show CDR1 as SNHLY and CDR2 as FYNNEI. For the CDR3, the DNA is TGTGCCAGCAAGGGGGAAGGTCAGCCCCAGCATTTT. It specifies CASKGEGQPQHF.

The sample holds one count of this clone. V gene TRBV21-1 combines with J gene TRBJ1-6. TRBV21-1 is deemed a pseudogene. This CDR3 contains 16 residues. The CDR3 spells CASSKPRSSYNSPLHF. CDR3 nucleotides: TGTGCCAGCAGCAAACCCAGGAGCTCCTATAATTCACCCCTCCACTTT.

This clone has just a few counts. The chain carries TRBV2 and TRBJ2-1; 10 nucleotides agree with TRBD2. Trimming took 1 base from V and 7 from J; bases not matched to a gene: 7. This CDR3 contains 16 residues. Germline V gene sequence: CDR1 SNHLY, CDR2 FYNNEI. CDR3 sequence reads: CASSEGPSGSRNEQFF. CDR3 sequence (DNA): TGTGCCAGCAGTGAAGGTCCTAGCGGGAGCCGGAATGAGCAGTTCTTC.

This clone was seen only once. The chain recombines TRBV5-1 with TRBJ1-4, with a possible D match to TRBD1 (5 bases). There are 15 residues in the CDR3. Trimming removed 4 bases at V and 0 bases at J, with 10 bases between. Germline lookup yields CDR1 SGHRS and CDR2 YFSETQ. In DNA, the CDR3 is TGCGCCAGCAGCGACGCAGGGTCAACTAATGAAAAACTGTTTTTT. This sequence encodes CASSDAGSTNEKLFF.

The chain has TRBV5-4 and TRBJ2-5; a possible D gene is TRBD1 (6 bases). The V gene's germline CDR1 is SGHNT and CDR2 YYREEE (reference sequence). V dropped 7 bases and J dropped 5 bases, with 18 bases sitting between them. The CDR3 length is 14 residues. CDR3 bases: TGTGCCAGCTCAAGAGAGTCCCAGGGGGAGACCCAGTACTTC. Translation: CASSRESQGETQYF.

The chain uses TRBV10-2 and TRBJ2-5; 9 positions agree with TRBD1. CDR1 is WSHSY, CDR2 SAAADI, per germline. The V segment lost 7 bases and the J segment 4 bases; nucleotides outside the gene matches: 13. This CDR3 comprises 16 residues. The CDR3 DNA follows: TGCGCCAGCAAAGTGGGACAGGGAGGTTTAGGAGAGACCCAGTACTTC. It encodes CASKVGQGGLGETQYF.

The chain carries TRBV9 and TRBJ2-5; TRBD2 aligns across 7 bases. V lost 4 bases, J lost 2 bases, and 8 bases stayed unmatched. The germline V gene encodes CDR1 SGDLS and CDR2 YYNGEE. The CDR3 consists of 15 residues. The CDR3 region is CASSPRPAGQETQYF. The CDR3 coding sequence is TGTGCCAGCAGCCCCCGGCCAGCGGGACAAGAGACCCAGTACTTC.

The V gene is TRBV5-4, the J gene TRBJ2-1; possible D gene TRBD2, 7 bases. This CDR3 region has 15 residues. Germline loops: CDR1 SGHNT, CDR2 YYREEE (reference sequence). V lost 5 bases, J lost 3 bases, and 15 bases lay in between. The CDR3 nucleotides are TGTGCCAGCAGTCTGGGAGGGGGTCTCTACAATGAGCAGTTCTTC. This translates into CASSLGGGLYNEQFF.

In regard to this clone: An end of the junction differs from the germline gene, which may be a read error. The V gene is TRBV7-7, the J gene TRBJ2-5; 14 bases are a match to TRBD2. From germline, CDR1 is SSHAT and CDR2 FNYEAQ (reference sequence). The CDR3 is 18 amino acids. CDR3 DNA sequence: TGTGCTAGCAGCTCAGGACTAGCGGGGGGACGAGTCATAGAGACCCAGTACTTC. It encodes CASSSGLAGGRVIETQYF.

CDR3 in DNA: TGTGCCAGCAGCCAACCCGGACGGAGCTATGGCTACACCTTC. This encodes CASSQPGRSYGYTF. The chain uses TRBV6-6 and TRBJ1-2; D gene unclear. Germline values: CDR1 MNHNY, CDR2 SVGAGI (reference sequence). Trimming cost V 6 bases and J 4 bases, with 15 bases left between them. The length of the CDR3 is 14 residues.

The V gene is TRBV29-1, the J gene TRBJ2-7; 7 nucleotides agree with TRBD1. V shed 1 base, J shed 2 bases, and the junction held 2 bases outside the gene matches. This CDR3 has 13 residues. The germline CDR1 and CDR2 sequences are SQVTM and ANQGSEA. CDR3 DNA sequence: TGCAGCGTTGAAGGACAGGGTGCCTACGAGCAGTACTTC. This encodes CSVEGQGAYEQYF.

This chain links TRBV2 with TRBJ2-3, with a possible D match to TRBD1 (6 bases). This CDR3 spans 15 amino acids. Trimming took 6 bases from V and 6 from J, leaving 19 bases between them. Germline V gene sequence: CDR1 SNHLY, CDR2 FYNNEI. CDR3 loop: CASSPYSSGDDTQYF. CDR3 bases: TGTGCCAGCAGCCCCTATAGTTCAGGGGACGATACGCAGTATTTT.

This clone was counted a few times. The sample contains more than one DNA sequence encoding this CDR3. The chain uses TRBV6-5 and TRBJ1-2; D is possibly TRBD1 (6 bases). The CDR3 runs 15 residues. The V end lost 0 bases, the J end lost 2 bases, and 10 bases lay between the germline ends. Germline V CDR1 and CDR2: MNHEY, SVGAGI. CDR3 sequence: CASSYSGQGNYGYTF. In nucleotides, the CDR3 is TGTGCCAGCAGTTACTCGGGCCAGGGGAACTATGGCTACACCTTC.

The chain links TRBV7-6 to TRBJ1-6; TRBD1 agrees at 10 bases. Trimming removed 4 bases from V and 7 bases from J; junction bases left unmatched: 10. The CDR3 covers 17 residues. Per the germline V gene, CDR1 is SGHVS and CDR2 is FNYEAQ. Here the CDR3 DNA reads TGTGCCAGCAGCTCACAGACAGGGGGCCTTGGGAATTCACCCCTCCACTTT. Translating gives CASSSQTGGLGNSPLHF.

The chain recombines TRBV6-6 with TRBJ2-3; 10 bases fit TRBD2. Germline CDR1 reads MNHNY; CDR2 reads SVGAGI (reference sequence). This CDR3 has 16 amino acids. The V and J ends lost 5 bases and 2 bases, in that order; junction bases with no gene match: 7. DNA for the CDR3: TGTGCCAGCAGTCCCCATAGCGGGGGGACCACAGATACGCAGTATTTT. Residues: CASSPHSGGTTDTQYF.

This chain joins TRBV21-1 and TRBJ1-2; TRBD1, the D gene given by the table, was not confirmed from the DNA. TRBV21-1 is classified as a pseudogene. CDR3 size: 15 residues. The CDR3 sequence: CARPRPRDRDYGYTF. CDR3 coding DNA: TGTGCCCGACCCCGACCCCGGGACAGGGACTATGGCTACACCTTC.

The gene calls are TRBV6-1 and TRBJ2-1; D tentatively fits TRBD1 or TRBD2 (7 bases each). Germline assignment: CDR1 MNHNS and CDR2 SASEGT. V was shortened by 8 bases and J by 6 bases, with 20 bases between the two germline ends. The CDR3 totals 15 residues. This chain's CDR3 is CASLIQTGRGNEQFF. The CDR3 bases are TGTGCCAGCCTGATCCAGACAGGGAGGGGCAATGAGCAGTTCTTC.